The present entry profiles one T cell receptor (beta chain) with its context. Its antigen is as yet unknown. V lost 1 base, J lost 6 bases, and 9 bases lay in between. The length of the CDR3 is 13 residues. In germline, CDR1 is SGHTA, CDR2 FQGTGA. The record originates from a study of glioma-infiltrating T cells after dendritic cell vaccination. Across the whole study: Patients received three intradermal dendritic cell vaccine injections at biweekly intervals. Study-wide results and caveats: Estimated pretreatment TIL content predicted outcome after dendritic cell vaccination. Complete blood and tumor specimen sets were limited to few patients.

Data came from immunoSEQ multiplex PCR; TCRdb stores just in-frame clones and leaves some out. The sample consists of roughly 96,000 clones, roughly 83% of them appearing once. Before vaccination, two weeks after the third vaccination, and at progression, PBMC were collected. The sample consisted of blood, taken before dendritic cell vaccination. V usage is TRBV7-3 and J usage is TRBJ1-1; a weak D match, TRBD1 (6 bases). The sequence was collected from a human donor with glioblastoma. The CDR3 protein is CASSLNRVAEAFF. CDR3 in DNA: TGTGCCAGCAGCTTAAACAGGGTCGCTGAAGCTTTCTTT. Filled out from reference TRBV7-3 and TRBJ1-1, the complete variable domain reads GAGVSQTPSNKVTEKGKYVELRCDPISGHTALYWYRQSLGQGPEFLIYFQGTGAADDSGLPNDRFFAVRPEGSVSTLKIQRTERGDSAVYLCASSLNRVAEAFFGQGTRLTVV.